These 22 T cell receptor beta chains originate from one sample sequenced in a study of shared clonotypes between healthy human individuals. Produced via immunoSEQ multiplex PCR; TCRdb's table is partial and in-frame only. The data contain 1,500,000 or so clones, about 96% of them singletons. Sequencing input: naive CD4+ T cells sorted from blood. Regarding subset: CD45RA+ positively selected. These receptors were obtained from a young man in good health.

V and J are TRBV6-1 and TRBJ2-1, with 9 bases lining up with TRBD2. V lost 5 bases to trimming and J lost 6 bases; unmatched junction nucleotides: 5. This CDR3 has 14 residues. In germline, CDR1 is MNHNS, CDR2 SASEGT. The DNA for the CDR3 is TGTGCCAGCAGTCAGACTAGCGGACCCAATGAGCAGTTCTTC. Protein: CASSQTSGPNEQFF.

The V and J genes are TRBV14 and TRBJ2-7; TRBD2 might be the D (5 bases). The CDR3 contains 15 residues. Germline assignment: CDR1 SGHDN and CDR2 FVKESK. V dropped 1 base and J dropped 2 bases, with 12 bases sitting between them. CDR3 amino acids: CASSQALAGTYEQYF. DNA of the CDR3: TGTGCCAGCAGCCAAGCTCTAGCCGGAACCTACGAGCAGTACTTC.

J is TRBJ2-2 and V is TRBV5-6; 7 bases agree with TRBD2. The germline CDR1 and CDR2 sequences are SGHDT and YYEEEE. Trimming took 2 bases from V and 0 from J; bases not matched to a gene: 7. The CDR3 is 17 residues long. The CDR3, as DNA: TGTGCCAGCAGCTTCCCGACTAGCCTCACGAACACCGGGGAGCTGTTTTTT. This encodes CASSFPTSLTNTGELFF.

This sequence joins TRBV21-1 and TRBJ1-4. TRBV21-1 is shown as a pseudogene. The CDR3 contains 15 residues. This CDR3 is CATQKPRGTGEKLFF. CDR3 sequence (DNA): TGTGCCACCCAAAAGCCCCGGGGTACCGGTGAAAAACTGTTTTTT.

This clone appeared once. The V and J genes are TRBV15 and TRBJ1-4, with a possible D match to TRBD1 (5 bases). The CDR3 loop spans 14 amino acids. Trimming shortened V by 0 bases and J by 5 bases, and 7 bases separated the two germline ends. Germline CDR1 and CDR2: LNHNV and YYDKDF (reference sequence). The CDR3 sequence is CATSRDGANEKLFF. CDR3 bases: TGTGCCACCAGCAGAGATGGGGCGAATGAAAAACTGTTTTTT.

The chain joins TRBV10-3 to TRBJ2-1, with TRBD2 matching over 8 bases. Germline trimming cut 2 bases from V and 7 bases from J; bases unmatched to any gene: 4. The CDR3 is 14 residues long. Germline values: CDR1 ENHRY, CDR2 SYGVKD. As DNA, the CDR3 is TGTGCCATCAGTGAGCCCCAGCGGGGGAATGAGCAGTTCTTC. Its protein is CAISEPQRGNEQFF.

The sample holds a few counts of this clone. The V and J genes are TRBV30 and TRBJ2-1; D unresolved. With 2 bases removed from V and 6 bases from J, the gap between germline ends came to 8 bases. The V gene's germline CDR1 is GTSNPN and CDR2 SVGIG (reference sequence). This CDR3 has 12 residues. In DNA, the CDR3 is TGTGCCTGGAGTCCGCCTAGCAATGAGCAGTTCTTC. Residues: CAWSPPSNEQFF.

The DNA for the CDR3 is TGTGCCAGCAGCTTGGGGGTCGGGGGCAATCAGCCCCAGCATTTT. Amino acid sequence: CASSLGVGGNQPQHF. The V call is TRBV5-5, the J call TRBJ1-5, with unresolved D. The CDR3 contains 15 residues. V lost 0 bases, J lost 2 bases, and 9 bases lay in between. Germline V gene sequence: CDR1 SGHKS, CDR2 YYEKEE (reference sequence).

The rearrangement uses TRBV11-3 and TRBJ2-1, with 10 positions matching TRBD2. After removal of 0 bases from V and 9 bases from J, the junction contained 2 bases not matched to a gene. Germline loops: CDR1 SGHNT, CDR2 YENEEA. This CDR3 comprises 14 residues. CDR3 sequence (DNA): TGTGCCAGCAGCTTAGAGGCTAGCGGGGGTGAGCAGTTCTTC. Translated, it gives CASSLEASGGEQFF.

Concerning this clone: The same CDR3 is also encoded by other DNA sequences in this sample. CDR3 loop: CASSPQGVLSNQPQHF. The CDR3 nucleotides are TGTGCCAGCTCACCGCAGGGGGTCTTAAGCAATCAGCCCCAGCATTTT. V usage is TRBV18 and J usage is TRBJ1-5, with 7 nucleotides matching TRBD1. CDR1 is KGHSH and CDR2 is LQKENI in the germline V gene. CDR3 length: 16 amino acids. Unmatched junction bases numbered 6, after V lost 3 bases and J lost 1 base.

CDR3 in amino acids: CASSQDGLQGHEQYF. CDR3 nucleotides: TGTGCCAGCAGTCAGGACGGACTTCAGGGGCACGAGCAGTACTTC. The rearrangement joins TRBV7-9 to TRBJ2-7; D might be TRBD1 (6 bases). The germline V gene has CDR1 SEHNR and CDR2 FQNEAQ (reference sequence). The CDR3 spans 15 residues. Between the trimmed V and J ends, which lost 6 bases and 5 bases, there was a span of 20 bases.

The DNA for the CDR3 is TGTGCCACCAGCAGAGGGCTCCCTAGCGGGAACTACAATGAGCAGTTCTTC. Its translation is CATSRGLPSGNYNEQFF. The chain carries TRBV15 and TRBJ2-1; 9 bases agree with TRBD2. CDR3 length: 17 amino acids. V lost 1 base to trimming and J lost 3 bases; unmatched junction nucleotides: 7. The germline V gene has CDR1 LNHNV and CDR2 YYDKDF (reference sequence).

The chain links TRBV28 to TRBJ1-2, with 7 bases identical to TRBD1. CDR1 and CDR2 from the germline V gene are MDHEN and SYDVKM. CDR3 length: 11 residues. V was clipped by 9 bases and J by 3 bases; unmatched bases: 1. For the CDR3, the DNA is TGTGCCAGTGGACAGGACTATGGCTACACCTTC. As protein: CASGQDYGYTF.

The gene calls are TRBV4-1 and TRBJ2-1; 9 nucleotides line up with TRBD1. This CDR3 spans 15 amino acids. The germline CDR1 and CDR2 sequences are MGHRA and YSYEKL. The V gene end was trimmed by 4 bases and the J gene end by 2 bases; junction bases not matched to a gene: 3. CDR3: CASSLQGAAYNEQFF. The CDR3 DNA reads as TGCGCCAGCAGCCTACAGGGGGCCGCCTACAATGAGCAGTTCTTC.

The chain joins TRBV5-1 to TRBJ2-6; D not certain. V lost 0 bases and J 2 bases, leaving 9 bases between the germline ends. The CDR3 loop spans 16 amino acids. The germline CDR1 and CDR2 sequences are SGHRS and YFSETQ. This chain's CDR3 is CASSLGPYPGANVLTF. The CDR3 nucleotides read TGCGCCAGCAGCTTGGGACCGTACCCTGGGGCCAACGTCCTGACTTTC.

The chain combines TRBV5-1 with TRBJ1-2, with D possibly matching TRBD1 (6 bases). The CDR3 sequence is 13 residues long. V lost 4 bases to trimming and J lost 7 bases, with 14 bases between them. The germline gives CDR1 SGHRS, CDR2 YFSETQ. The CDR3 reads CASSPEGGVGYTF. CDR3 coding DNA: TGCGCCAGCAGCCCGGAGGGGGGGGTTGGCTACACCTTC.

As concerns this clone: The sample carries other DNA sequences with the same CDR3. V usage is TRBV18 and J usage is TRBJ1-4, with TRBD1 as a possible D gene (6 bases). Germline V lookup: CDR1 KGHSH, CDR2 LQKENI. The CDR3 spans 14 residues. Trimming cost V 4 bases and J 2 bases, with 8 bases left between them. This chain's CDR3 is CASSRDRTNEKLFF. CDR3 coding DNA: TGTGCCAGCTCACGCGACAGGACTAATGAAAAACTGTTTTTT.

V is TRBV15 and J is TRBJ2-7; 10 bases map to TRBD1. The CDR3 consists of 15 residues. The V and J ends lost 2 bases and 3 bases, in that order; junction bases with no gene match: 4. The germline V gene has CDR1 LNHNV and CDR2 YYDKDF (reference sequence). CDR3 sequence: CATSRPGQGHYEQYF. CDR3 nucleotides: TGTGCCACCAGCAGACCGGGACAGGGGCACTACGAGCAGTACTTC.

The count of this clone is one. The chain recombines TRBV6-1 with TRBJ2-5; no clear D. The CDR3 is 11 residues long. V dropped 7 bases and J dropped 5 bases, with 8 bases sitting between them. Germline-derived CDR1 and CDR2 are MNHNS and SASEGT. Here the CDR3 DNA reads TGTGCCAGCAACTTGGGGGAGACCCAGTACTTC. It specifies CASNLGETQYF.

The chain employs TRBV27 and TRBJ2-6, with 10 positions matching TRBD1. There are 17 residues in the CDR3. Germline assignment: CDR1 MNHEY and CDR2 SMNVEV (reference sequence). V lost 2 bases to trimming and J lost 1 base; unmatched junction nucleotides: 2. CDR3 nucleotide sequence: TGTGCCAGCAGTTTAGGGACAGGGGAGTCTGGGGCCAACGTCCTGACTTTC. This gives the protein CASSLGTGESGANVLTF.

This clone was recorded once. The chain links TRBV9 to TRBJ2-7, with 9 bases fitting TRBD2. V trimming: 6 bases; J trimming: 7 bases; junction bases outside the gene matches: 17. Germline V gene sequence: CDR1 SGDLS, CDR2 YYNGEE. The CDR3 covers 16 residues. CDR3 sequence: CASTPGPSGRLGEQYF. CDR3 sequence (DNA): TGTGCCAGCACCCCCGGTCCAAGCGGGAGGTTGGGTGAGCAGTACTTC.

V usage is TRBV19 and J usage is TRBJ2-5; TRBD2 matches at 7 bases. J gave up 7 bases and V 0 bases, and 8 bases lay outside the gene matches. CDR1 and CDR2 from the germline V gene are LNHDA and SQIVND (reference sequence). CDR3 length: 15 residues. CDR3 in DNA: TGTGCCAGTAGTATAGAGTTGCGGGAGTATGTGACCCAGTACTTC. This gives the protein CASSIELREYVTQYF.